This T cell receptor (beta chain) stems from a study of CD8 T cells in Susac syndrome (dated by TCRdb to about 2019). About the study as a whole: The study used repertoire sequencing to test whether antigen drove CD8+ T cell activation and differentiation in Susac syndrome. The study compared CD8+ T cell repertoire clonality among roughly 12 healthy donors, around 14 Susac syndrome patients and fewer than 19 multiple sclerosis patients. What the authors observed across the whole study: The number of individuals in the TCR sequencing and HLA analysis was acknowledged as relatively small.

RNA was extracted with the RNeasy kit and about 0.5 to 1 ug was reverse transcribed using random hexamers. The immunoSEQ multiplex PCR assay, covering 54 Vbeta and 13 Jbeta segments, was used to amplify TCR beta CDR3 regions. To correct PCR amplification bias, a synthetic template baseline was used for both primer optimization and computational correction. Regarding the original processing steps: Reads were assigned to V, D and J genes according to IMGT and analyzed in immunoSEQ Analyzer, with only productive sequences retained. To calculate clonality, Shannon entropy was normalized by log2 of the number of productive unique sequences and then subtracted from one. For each patient and control, public and private clones were evaluated among the 100 most prevalent clones. A clone was defined as Susac-specific if it was absent from the healthy and MS cohorts, from over 1,000 published viral clones and from other ImmuneACCESS disease sequences. Starting from the raw public reads, TCRdb applied fastp trimming at Q25, assembled clones with MiXCR and retained in-frame beta chains. Every distinct CDR3 protein forms one entry, paired with its most common genes and DNA. TCRdb, not the original authors, processed these V and J calls. Across this sample there are some 300,000 distinct CDR3 sequences, with around nine tenths seen only once. The ten most abundant clones make up less than 0.2% of the sample.

Concerning this clonotype: It has no known antigen specificity. No much larger clone is present one base from it, and per-base qualities are unavailable.

Taken from cysteine to phenylalanine, the CDR3 has 16 residues. The retained sequence is limited to the CDR3, 48 bases, with the frame set at the first base. The germline V gene supplies CDR1 MGHRA and CDR2 YSYEKL. V has 4 bases trimmed and J has 7 bases trimmed; junction bases matching no gene number 11. Peripheral blood CD8+ and CD4+ T cells from healthy donors, Susac syndrome patients and multiple sclerosis patients were profiled using high-throughput TCR beta sequencing. Treatment-naive patients with stable or active relapsing-remitting disease fulfilling revised McDonald criteria were used as multiple sclerosis controls. Bulk CD8+ and CD4+ T cells were purified magnetically by negative isolation, whereas CD8+ TEMRA cells were enriched by FACS. Blood was collected in EDTA tubes and processed within 24 hours, with PBMCs isolated through density gradient centrifugation. PBMCs intended for TCR sequencing were frozen in liquid nitrogen and were later thawed in a 37 degrees C water bath. Purity of sorted or isolated CD4+, CD8+ and CD8+ TEMRA cells was at least 90%.

This clonotype was obtained from a human donor with multiple sclerosis. The material sequenced was CD8+ T cells from PBMCs. The rearrangement combines TRBV4-1 with TRBJ2-1; TRBD1 lines up with 9 middle nucleotides. The CDR3 region: CASSPPPGQGRNEQFF. The DNA sequence follows: TGCGCCAGCAGCCCTCCCCCGGGACAGGGTAGGAATGAGCAGTTCTTC.